A selection of T cell receptor beta chains follows, all from one sample in a study of CD8 T cells in ankylosing spondylitis. TCRdb reprocessed the 5' RACE reads with MiXCR, giving one entry per CDR3 protein. The sample consists of roughly 86,000 distinct CDR3 sequences, 8.8% of them appearing once. Sequenced input: blood, either unsorted or a sorted T cell fraction (not recorded which). Receptor source: a male donor with ankylosing spondylitis or in good health (not recorded which). CDR3s include the opening cysteine and the closing phenylalanine or tryptophan. D genes are given only for firm matches. Clone size, where shown, is once, few, many, or a class for clones that have expanded.

clone_size	v_call	j_call	cdr3_length	d_call	cdr3_nt	cdr3_aa
many	TRBV7-9	TRBJ2-5	15	NA	TGTGCCAGCAGCTTGAATACAGAACCTCAAGAGACCCAGTACTTC	CASSLNTEPQETQYF
many	TRBV15	TRBJ2-6	15	NA	TGTGCCACCCAGAACCCATTCTCTGGGGCCAACGTCCTGACTTTC	CATQNPFSGANVLTF
NA	TRBV18	TRBJ2-6	17	NA	TGTGCCAGCTCACCACTGGACATCAGCTCTGGGGCCAACGTCCTGACTTTC	CASSPLDISSGANVLTF
many	TRBV20-1	TRBJ2-1	12	NA	TGCAGTGCTAGAGACTTAGCCCCCCAACAGTTCTTC	CSARDLAPQQFF
NA	TRBV29-1	TRBJ2-2	19	NA	TGCAGCGTTGAAGAGGGCATCCTAACCTTCCACACGGACACCGGGGAGCTGTTTTTT	CSVEEGILTFHTDTGELFF
many	TRBV9	TRBJ2-2	14	NA	TGTGCCAGCCTCGGACCATCGAACACCGGGGAGCTGTTTTTT	CASLGPSNTGELFF
NA	TRBV29-1	TRBJ1-1	12	NA	TGCAGCTACCGGCAGATTAACACTGAAGCTTTCTTT	CSYRQINTEAFF
many	TRBV7-9	TRBJ2-7	14	NA	TGTGCCAGCAGCCCCTTCGGGGTCTCCTACGAGCAGTACTTC	CASSPFGVSYEQYF
many	TRBV6-5	TRBJ2-3	16	NA	TGTGCCAGCAAGACGTACGCGGGCGAGAACACAGATACGCAGTATTTT	CASKTYAGENTDTQYF
many	TRBV5-5	TRBJ2-1	18	NA	TGTGCCAGCAGCTTGGTGGGAGGGGGGCAGGGGCTGGTCAATGAGCAGTTCTTC	CASSLVGGGQGLVNEQFF
many	TRBV2	TRBJ1-2	14	NA	TGTGCCAGCAGTGAAAGCCCGGGCCTTGTGGGATACACCTTC	CASSESPGLVGYTF
many	TRBV7-2	TRBJ1-3	14	NA	TGTGCCAGCAGCCACGAGGGAGGCAGGGACACCATATATTTT	CASSHEGGRDTIYF
NA	TRBV28	TRBJ2-3	15	TRBD2	TGTGCCAGCAGTTTATATTCGGGGGGGGCCTATACGCAGTATTTT	CASSLYSGGAYTQYF
NA	TRBV20-1	TRBJ1-2	14	TRBD1	TGCAGTGCCACCACAGGGGGCGCAGACTATGGCTACACCTTC	CSATTGGADYGYTF
few	TRBV29-1	TRBJ1-1	12	NA	TGCAGCGTTGACCCCCAGAACACTGAAGCTTTCTTT	CSVDPQNTEAFF
many	TRBV12-3/TRBV12-4	TRBJ2-3	13	NA	TGTGCCAGCAGTTTAAGCGCCCCGGGGACGCAGTATTTT	CASSLSAPGTQYF
many	TRBV29-1	TRBJ1-1	11	NA	TGCAGCGTTGAGGTAAACACTGAAGCTTTCTTT	CSVEVNTEAFF
few	TRBV7-8	TRBJ2-1	12	TRBD2	TGTGCCAGCAGTTTTAGCGGGGGGGAGCAGTTCTTC	CASSFSGGEQFF
many	TRBV12-3/TRBV12-4	TRBJ2-2	17	TRBD1	TGTGCCAGCACCTTCACCCTAACAGGGGGCATCACCGGGGAGCTGTTTTTT	CASTFTLTGGITGELFF
many	TRBV20-1	TRBJ1-5	15	NA	TGCAGTGCTAGAGCCCAGACAAATAGCAATCAGCCCCAGCATTTT	CSARAQTNSNQPQHF
few	TRBV18	TRBJ1-1	16	TRBD1	TGTGCCAGCTCGTCCGGGACAGGGGGCCGTGGCACTGAAGCTTTCTTT	CASSSGTGGRGTEAFF
many	TRBV2	TRBJ1-2	15	NA	TGTGCCAGCAGTGAAGCGCTAGGGGTTAACTATGGCTACACCTTC	CASSEALGVNYGYTF
many	TRBV5-1	TRBJ2-2	18	TRBD2	TGCGCCAGCAGCTTGGCCTTAGGACTAGCGGTCGGGACCGGGGAGCTGTTTTTT	CASSLALGLAVGTGELFF
many	TRBV7-2	TRBJ1-1	13	TRBD1	TGTGCCAGCAGACAGGGGGTGAACACTGAAGCTTTCTTT	CASRQGVNTEAFF
many	TRBV6-6	TRBJ1-4	13	NA	TGTGCCAGCAGTCTCGACTACCTTGAAAAACTGTTTTTT	CASSLDYLEKLFF
few	TRBV7-2	TRBJ2-5	13	NA	TGTGCCAGCAACGAGTACTTACAAGAGACCCAGTACTTC	CASNEYLQETQYF
many	TRBV28	TRBJ1-2	12	NA	TGTGCCAGCAGTCAAAACAGTTATGGCTACACCTTC	CASSQNSYGYTF
many	TRBV4-2	TRBJ2-3	14	TRBD1	TGTGCCAGCAGCCCACCACAGGGGTCTGATACGCAGTATTTT	CASSPPQGSDTQYF
few	TRBV20-1	TRBJ2-5	15	NA	TGCAGTGCTAGAGATGGTTTGGGGTTTAAAGAGACCCAGTACTTC	CSARDGLGFKETQYF
many	TRBV24-1	TRBJ2-2	15	TRBD1	TGTGCCACCAGTGATTTGGGTCAGGGGGCCGGGGAGCTGTTTTTT	CATSDLGQGAGELFF
NA	TRBV2	TRBJ2-5	14	TRBD2	TGTGCCAGCAGGCCGGCGGGGGGATTGGAGACCCAGTACTTC	CASRPAGGLETQYF
many	TRBV10-2	TRBJ1-6	19	TRBD1	TGCGCCAGCAGTGACGGCGGCAGGGGGTATATTGCCTATAATTCACCCCTCCACTTT	CASSDGGRGYIAYNSPLHF
many	TRBV3-1	TRBJ1-1	15	NA	TGTGCCAGCAGCCAAGTGGACGGAGGGAACACTGAAGCTTTCTTT	CASSQVDGGNTEAFF
medium-sized	TRBV29-1	TRBJ2-7	12	TRBD1	TGCAGCGTTGACGGGACAGGGGAAGAGCAGTACTTC	CSVDGTGEEQYF
many	TRBV5-4	TRBJ2-1	16	TRBD2	TGTGCCAGCAGGAACCCCGAGCGGGGGGGCTTGGTTGAGCAGTTCTTC	CASRNPERGGLVEQFF
many	TRBV5-1	TRBJ2-1	17	TRBD2	TGCGCCAGCAGCTCGTACGGCGGGGGGGGCTCCTACAATGAGCAGTTCTTC	CASSSYGGGGSYNEQFF
many	TRBV6-1	TRBJ1-2	16	TRBD1	TGTGCCTCGTTCCGGGACAGGGCACTAAGGGGCTATGGCTACACCTTC	CASFRDRALRGYGYTF
many	TRBV7-9	TRBJ1-5	14	TRBD1	TGTGCCAGCAACGAAGGGACAGGGGACCAGCCCCAGCATTTT	CASNEGTGDQPQHF
few	TRBV11-2	TRBJ2-2	19	NA	TGTGCCAGCAGCCCGCTCCCCAGTCCTACAGGGCTAATCTCCGGGGAGCTGTTTTTT	CASSPLPSPTGLISGELFF
few	TRBV7-9	TRBJ2-6	18	TRBD1	TGTGCCAGCAGCGACCGGGACAGGGGTCTCCCTGGGGCCAACGTCCTGACTTTC	CASSDRDRGLPGANVLTF
NA	TRBV7-2	TRBJ2-1	16	TRBD1	TGTGCCAGCAGTTTTACCGGGACAGGGGGCTCAAATGAGCAGTTCTTC	CASSFTGTGGSNEQFF
many	TRBV24-1	TRBJ2-1	17	TRBD2	TGTGCCACCAGTGACTCAGCGGGGGTACCCTTCTACAATGAGCAGTTCTTC	CATSDSAGVPFYNEQFF
many	TRBV12-3/TRBV12-4	TRBJ2-1	14	NA	TGTGCCAGCAGTTTATCGGGGGGCGGCAATGAGCAGTTCTTC	CASSLSGGGNEQFF
few	TRBV27	TRBJ2-1	16	NA	TGTGCCAGCAGTTTAATGAGGGGGTCCTCCTACAATGAGCAGTTCTTC	CASSLMRGSSYNEQFF
NA	TRBV11-2	TRBJ1-4	15	NA	TGTGCCAGCAGCTTAGCCTTTTCGAGGGAGCAAAAACTGTTTTTT	CASSLAFSREQKLFF
many	TRBV6-5	TRBJ2-1	12	NA	TGTGCCAGCAGTTACTCCGGGGATGAGCAGTTCTTC	CASSYSGDEQFF
many	TRBV12-3/TRBV12-4	TRBJ2-7	13	NA	TGTGCCAGCAGTTTAGCGCGGGACTACGAGCAGTACTTC	CASSLARDYEQYF
many	TRBV29-1	TRBJ2-7	13	NA	TGCAGCGTTGAAGGAGGTCCAGGCTACGAGCAGTACTTC	CSVEGGPGYEQYF
NA	TRBV28	TRBJ1-5	15	NA	TGTGCCAGCAGTGCAGGGGCGATCGGCAATCAGCCCCAGCATTTT	CASSAGAIGNQPQHF
NA	TRBV2	TRBJ2-5	16	TRBD2	TGTGCCAGCAGTTCTAGCTCTAGCGGGGGGTACGAGACCCAGTACTTC	CASSSSSSGGYETQYF
many	TRBV24-1	TRBJ2-1	15	NA	TGTGCCACCAGTGAAAGGGACACGCCCTACAATGAGCAGTTCTTC	CATSERDTPYNEQFF
many	TRBV19	TRBJ1-2	15	TRBD1	TGTGCCAGTAGTACCCGGGACAGCAAACTGACTGGCTACACCTTC	CASSTRDSKLTGYTF
few	TRBV11-2	TRBJ2-3	15	NA	TGTGCCAGCAGCTTAGTCACCCATGGCACAGATACGCAGTATTTT	CASSLVTHGTDTQYF
many	TRBV7-2	TRBJ2-3	17	TRBD2	TGTGCCAGCAGCTTAGGTAGCGGGGCCTTCTCCACAGATACGCAGTATTTT	CASSLGSGAFSTDTQYF
NA	TRBV4-2	TRBJ2-1	19	TRBD2	TGTGCCAGCAGCCAAGAGCTTGAGAGGCGGGGGGGATACTACAATGAGCAGTTCTTC	CASSQELERRGGYYNEQFF
many	TRBV30	TRBJ2-7	16	TRBD2	TGTGCCTGGAGTGTTAGCGGGGGGGCCTATCCCTACGAGCAGTACTTC	CAWSVSGGAYPYEQYF
NA	TRBV19	TRBJ2-2	12	TRBD2	TGTGCCGGCGGGGGGGGGACCGGGGAGCTGTTTTTT	CAGGGGTGELFF